The 21 T cell receptor beta chains below were found in one sample sequenced in a study of beta chain features in type 1 diabetes. Their cognate antigens are unknown. Reverse transcription of all isolated RNA meant that expressed TCRB transcripts were sequenced. TCRdb keeps only in-frame clones here, not all; method: immunoSEQ multiplex PCR. Of approximately 52,000 clones listed, 63% are singletons. Findings of the study overall: Shortening of TCRB CDR3s, moderate but significant, appeared in all four CD4+ subsets of Type 1 diabetes patients.

The specimen sequenced was stem cell memory CD4+ T cells from blood. These receptors all stem from a woman younger than 45 with type 1 diabetes.

The rearrangement links TRBV5-1 to TRBJ2-7; D is possibly TRBD2 (6 bases). With 6 bases removed from V and 4 bases from J, the gap between germline ends came to 20 bases. The CDR3 spans 15 residues. CDR1 and CDR2 from the germline V gene are SGHRS and YFSETQ. This CDR3 is CASTNPGGGEYEQYF. DNA of the CDR3: TGCGCCAGCACCAACCCTGGGGGAGGAGAGTACGAGCAGTACTTC.

The V call is TRBV7-9, the J call TRBJ2-3; TRBD2 matches 8 bases. Losses at the gene ends were 3 bases for V and 0 bases for J; bases not matched to a gene: 2. Germline V gene sequence: CDR1 SEHNR, CDR2 FQNEAQ (reference sequence). CDR3 length: 15 amino acids. As DNA, the CDR3 is TGTGCCAGCAGCTTTAGCGGGATTAGCACAGATACGCAGTATTTT. This codes for CASSFSGISTDTQYF.

The chain links TRBV27 to TRBJ2-5, with D tentatively TRBD2 (7 bases). The V end lost 2 bases, the J end lost 1 base, and 11 bases lay between the germline ends. There are 15 residues in the CDR3. Germline CDR1 is MNHEY and CDR2 is SMNVEV (reference sequence). The CDR3 loop reads CASSLGGATQETQYF. The CDR3 DNA sequence: TGTGCCAGCAGTTTAGGGGGGGCCACCCAAGAGACCCAGTACTTC.

Written as DNA, the CDR3 is TGTGCCAGCAGCTCCAGCGGGGGGACCTACAATGAGCAGTTCTTC. Its protein is CASSSSGGTYNEQFF. This chain uses TRBV9 with TRBJ2-1; 9 nucleotides line up with TRBD2. The CDR3 sequence is 15 residues long. The V gene's germline CDR1 is SGDLS and CDR2 YYNGEE. J gave up 2 bases and V 4 bases, and 4 bases lay outside the gene matches.

V gene TRBV7-9 combines with J gene TRBJ2-7; the D gene is possibly TRBD1 (6 bases). CDR1 and CDR2 (germline): SEHNR, FQNEAQ (reference sequence). The CDR3 is 13 residues long. Deletions cut 5 bases from V and 6 bases from J, with 14 bases between. The CDR3 coding sequence is TGTGCCAGCAGCAGGCTAGGGGGATCCGAGCAGTACTTC. Its translation is CASSRLGGSEQYF. Together with reference TRBV7-9 and TRBJ2-7, the CDR3 gives the full variable domain: DTGVSQNPRHKITKRGQNVTFRCDPISEHNRLYWYRQTLGQGPEFLTYFQNEAQLEKSRLLSDRFSAERPKGSFSTLEIQRTEQGDSAMYLCASSRLGGSEQYFGPGTRLTVT.

The chain employs TRBV5-1 and TRBJ2-1; TRBD2 matches at 10 bases. This CDR3 contains 16 residues. Germline CDR1 and CDR2: SGHRS and YFSETQ. The V and J ends lost 4 bases and 2 bases, in that order; junction bases with no gene match: 6. CDR3 residues: CASSNGTSVAYNEQFF. CDR3 DNA sequence: TGCGCCAGCAGCAACGGGACTAGCGTGGCCTACAATGAGCAGTTCTTC.

The chain recombines TRBV29-1 with TRBJ1-2; D is ambiguous. V gave up 4 bases and J gave up 4 bases, with 13 bases separating them. Germline V CDR1 and CDR2: SQVTM, ANQGSEA. This CDR3 comprises 13 residues. The CDR3 sequence: CSVAATTIYGYTF. The CDR3, as DNA: TGCAGCGTTGCAGCTACAACTATCTATGGCTACACCTTC.

This clone came up once. The chain employs TRBV19 and TRBJ1-5, with D possibly being TRBD1 (6 bases). CDR3 length: 13 residues. Germline V gene data show CDR1 as LNHDA and CDR2 as SQIVND (reference sequence). Trimming pared 6 bases from V and 6 bases from J, leaving 12 bases between. CDR3: CASSLQGSQPQHF. As DNA, the CDR3 is TGTGCCAGTAGCCTACAGGGAAGTCAGCCCCAGCATTTT.

This chain joins TRBV5-1 and TRBJ2-3; 8 bases are shared with TRBD1. Trimming cost V 5 bases and J 2 bases; bases outside gene matches: 7. Germline CDR1 is SGHRS and CDR2 is YFSETQ. There are 15 residues in the CDR3. The CDR3 spells CASRTWTGSTDTQYF. Written as DNA, the CDR3 is TGCGCCAGCAGAACCTGGACAGGGTCCACAGATACGCAGTATTTT.

This sequence joins TRBV29-1 and TRBJ1-5; 8 nucleotides match TRBD1. The germline CDR1 and CDR2 sequences are SQVTM and ANQGSEA. J lost 0 bases, V lost 7 bases, and 8 bases had no gene match. This CDR3 spans 15 amino acids. The CDR3 region is CSAPTGAISNQPQHF. CDR3 bases: TGCAGCGCTCCGACAGGGGCGATTAGCAATCAGCCCCAGCATTTT.

V and J are TRBV7-2 and TRBJ2-3, with 11 bases fitting TRBD2. Germline V lookup: CDR1 SGHTA, CDR2 FQGNSA. This CDR3 comprises 19 residues. Trimming removed 2 bases from V and 1 base from J; junction bases left unmatched: 11. This chain's CDR3 is CASSLWTLAGGGGTDTQYF. For the CDR3, the DNA is TGTGCCAGCAGCTTATGGACGCTAGCGGGAGGTGGTGGCACAGATACGCAGTATTTT. The entire variable domain, with the rest obtained from reference TRBV7-2 and TRBJ2-3, is as follows: GAGVSQSPSNKVTEKGKDVELRCDPISGHTALYWYRQSLGQGLEFLIYFQGNSAPDKSGLPSDRFSAERTGGSVSTLTIQRTQQEDSAVYLCASSLWTLAGGGGTDTQYFGPGTRLTVL.

The chain uses TRBV2 and TRBJ2-2; 10 bases align to TRBD2. Germline V gene data show CDR1 as SNHLY and CDR2 as FYNNEI. This CDR3 is 15 amino acids long. J gave up 7 bases and V 7 bases, and 9 bases lay outside the gene matches. CDR3 DNA: TGTGCCAGCAAAACTAGCGGGATAGGTAGCGGGGAGCTGTTTTTT. It is translated as CASKTSGIGSGELFF.

The chain combines TRBV29-1 with TRBJ2-7; a possible D gene is TRBD1 (6 bases). The length of the CDR3 is 13 residues. Trimming cost V 6 bases and J 6 bases, with 18 bases left between them. Germline V lookup: CDR1 SQVTM, CDR2 ANQGSEA. The CDR3 protein is CSVSETTQGEQYF. DNA for the CDR3: TGCAGCGTATCCGAAACGACACAGGGCGAGCAGTACTTC.

This sequence joins TRBV7-9 and TRBJ1-4; 11 bases line up with TRBD1. The CDR3 covers 12 residues. With 8 bases clipped from V and 8 bases from J, the junction kept 1 base outside the gene matches. Germline values: CDR1 SEHNR, CDR2 FQNEAQ (reference sequence). In DNA form, the CDR3 reads TGTGCCAGCGGGGACAGGGGGGAAAAACTGTTTTTT. This codes for CASGDRGEKLFF.

This clone was detected only once. The chain combines TRBV28 with TRBJ2-7, with D maybe TRBD1 (6 bases). This CDR3 has 15 amino acids. The V end lost 11 bases, the J end lost 3 bases, and 23 bases lay between the germline ends. The V gene's germline CDR1 is MDHEN and CDR2 SYDVKM. The CDR3 protein is CASQGRSRGSYEQYF. The DNA for the CDR3 is TGTGCCTCCCAGGGTAGGAGTAGGGGGAGCTACGAGCAGTACTTC.

This clone was seen a handful of times. This chain connects TRBV7-2 to TRBJ2-4; 7 positions match TRBD2. The CDR3 covers 16 residues. After removal of 1 base from V and 3 bases from J, the junction contained 6 bases not matched to a gene. Germline V lookup: CDR1 SGHTA, CDR2 FQGNSA. CDR3 nucleotide sequence: TGTGCCAGCAGCTTAGGCGGGAGTTTGGTCAAAAACATTCAGTACTTC. Its translation: CASSLGGSLVKNIQYF.

This clone occurred once. CDR3 DNA sequence: TGTGCCAGCAGCTCTCGACTAGCGGGAGGTACAGATACGCAGTATTTT. Residues: CASSSRLAGGTDTQYF. V usage is TRBV5-4 and J usage is TRBJ2-3; 13 bases align to TRBD2. This CDR3 comprises 16 residues. The junction had 4 bases not matched to a gene; V was cut back by 3 bases and J by 3 bases. The germline gives CDR1 SGHNT, CDR2 YYREEE (reference sequence).

The chain uses TRBV6-5 and TRBJ1-4; D is unresolved. The CDR3 is made up of 14 amino acids. V dropped 6 bases and J dropped 2 bases, with 10 bases sitting between them. Germline CDR1 is MNHEY and CDR2 is SVGAGI. In nucleotides, the CDR3 is TGTGCCAGCAGAAGAAGCCGGACTAATGAAAAACTGTTTTTT. The encoded protein is CASRRSRTNEKLFF.

The rearrangement uses TRBV5-1 and TRBJ1-1, with 7 bases lining up with TRBD1. This CDR3 has 13 residues. The germline gives CDR1 SGHRS, CDR2 YFSETQ. Trimming removed 4 bases from V and 3 bases from J; junction bases left unmatched: 3. CDR3 coding DNA: TGCGCCAGCAGCGGACAGGTGGACACTGAAGCTTTCTTT. It encodes CASSGQVDTEAFF.

CDR3 residues: CASSLAPGSGNTIYF. CDR3 coding DNA: TGCGCCAGCAGCTTGGCCCCAGGCTCTGGAAACACCATATATTTT. The chain joins TRBV5-1 to TRBJ1-3; D is uncertain. The germline V and J ends were trimmed by 0 bases and 0 bases, with 7 bases remaining between them. This CDR3 comprises 15 residues. Looked up from germline, CDR1 is SGHRS and CDR2 is YFSETQ.

This clone has more than one count but fewer than ten. V gene TRBV7-3 combines with J gene TRBJ1-2; D is ambiguous. Trimming shortened V by 4 bases and J by 4 bases, and 13 bases separated the two germline ends. The CDR3 is made up of 14 amino acids. Germline values: CDR1 SGHTA, CDR2 FQGTGA. CDR3 amino acids: CASSSSASGYGYTF. The DNA of the CDR3 is TGTGCCAGCAGCTCATCAGCGTCGGGCTATGGCTACACCTTC.